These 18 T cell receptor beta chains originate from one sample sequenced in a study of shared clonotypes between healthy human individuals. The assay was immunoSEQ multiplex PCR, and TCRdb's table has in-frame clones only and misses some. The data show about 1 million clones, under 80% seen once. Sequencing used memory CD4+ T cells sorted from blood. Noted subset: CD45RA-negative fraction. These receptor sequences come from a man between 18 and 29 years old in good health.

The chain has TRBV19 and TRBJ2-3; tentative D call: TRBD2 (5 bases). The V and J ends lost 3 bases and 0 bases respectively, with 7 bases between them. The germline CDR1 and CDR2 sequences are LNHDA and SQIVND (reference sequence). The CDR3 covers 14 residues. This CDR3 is CASSMTGSTDTQYF. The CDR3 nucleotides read TGTGCCAGTAGTATGACGGGGAGCACAGATACGCAGTATTTT.

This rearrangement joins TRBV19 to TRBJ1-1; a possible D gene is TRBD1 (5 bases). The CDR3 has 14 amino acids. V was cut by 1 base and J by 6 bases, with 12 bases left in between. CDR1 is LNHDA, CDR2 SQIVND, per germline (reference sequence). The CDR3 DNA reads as TGTGCCAGTAGTATAGTGGGGCAGCGGGCTGAAGCTTTCTTT. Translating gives CASSIVGQRAEAFF.

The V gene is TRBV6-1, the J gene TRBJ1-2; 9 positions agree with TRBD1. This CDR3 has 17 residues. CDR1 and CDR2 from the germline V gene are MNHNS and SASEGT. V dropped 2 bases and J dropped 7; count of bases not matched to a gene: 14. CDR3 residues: CASSETLTGGAVSGYTF. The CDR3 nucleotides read TGTGCCAGCAGTGAAACACTAACAGGGGGCGCAGTCTCTGGCTACACCTTC.

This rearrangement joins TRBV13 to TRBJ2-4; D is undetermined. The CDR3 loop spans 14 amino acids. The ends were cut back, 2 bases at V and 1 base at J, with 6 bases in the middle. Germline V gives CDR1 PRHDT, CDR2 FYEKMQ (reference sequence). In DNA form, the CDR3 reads TGTGCCAGCAGCTTAAGGGTGGCCAAAAACATTCAGTACTTC. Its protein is CASSLRVAKNIQYF. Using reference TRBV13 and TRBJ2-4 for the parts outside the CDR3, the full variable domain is AAGVIQSPRHLIKEKRETATLKCYPIPRHDTVYWYQQGPGQDPQFLISFYEKMQSDKGSIPDRFSAQQFSDYHSELNMSSLELGDSALYFCASSLRVAKNIQYFGAGTRLSVL.

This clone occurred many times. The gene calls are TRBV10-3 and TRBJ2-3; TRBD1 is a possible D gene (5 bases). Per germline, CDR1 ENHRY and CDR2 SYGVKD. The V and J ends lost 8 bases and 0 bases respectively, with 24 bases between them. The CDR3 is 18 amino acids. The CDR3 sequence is CAIHPSGSPPNSTDTQYF. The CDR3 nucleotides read TGTGCCATCCATCCGTCAGGGTCCCCCCCGAATAGCACAGATACGCAGTATTTT.

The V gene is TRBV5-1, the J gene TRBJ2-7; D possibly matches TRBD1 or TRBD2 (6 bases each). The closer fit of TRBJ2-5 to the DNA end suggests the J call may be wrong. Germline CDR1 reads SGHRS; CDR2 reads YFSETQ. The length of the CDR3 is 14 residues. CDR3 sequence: CASSFRGAQETQYF. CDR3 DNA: TGCGCCAGCAGCTTTAGGGGGGCGCAAGAGACCCAGTACTTC.

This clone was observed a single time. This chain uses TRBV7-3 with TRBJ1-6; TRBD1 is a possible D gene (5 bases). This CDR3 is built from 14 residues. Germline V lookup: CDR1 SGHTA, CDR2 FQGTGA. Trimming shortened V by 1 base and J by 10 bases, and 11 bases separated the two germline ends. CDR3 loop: CASSLKGRESPLHF. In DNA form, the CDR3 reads TGTGCCAGCAGCTTAAAGGGGCGCGAATCACCCCTCCACTTT.

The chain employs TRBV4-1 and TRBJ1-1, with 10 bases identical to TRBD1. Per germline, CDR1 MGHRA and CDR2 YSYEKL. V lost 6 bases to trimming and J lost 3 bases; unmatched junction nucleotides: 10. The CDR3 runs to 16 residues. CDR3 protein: CASSPEDRGRHTEAFF. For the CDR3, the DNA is TGCGCCAGCAGTCCGGAAGACAGGGGGCGGCACACTGAAGCTTTCTTT.

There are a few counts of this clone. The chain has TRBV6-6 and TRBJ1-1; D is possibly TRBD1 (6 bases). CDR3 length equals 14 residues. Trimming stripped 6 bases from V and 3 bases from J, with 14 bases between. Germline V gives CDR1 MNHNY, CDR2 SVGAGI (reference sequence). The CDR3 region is CASRVQGGYTEAFF. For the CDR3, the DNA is TGTGCCAGCAGGGTACAGGGAGGGTACACTGAAGCTTTCTTT.

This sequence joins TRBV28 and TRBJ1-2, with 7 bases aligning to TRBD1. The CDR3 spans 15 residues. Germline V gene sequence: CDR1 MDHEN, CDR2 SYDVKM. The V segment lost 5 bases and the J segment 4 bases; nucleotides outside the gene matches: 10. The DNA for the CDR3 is TGTGCCAGCAGTCCGAGCACAGGGGTGGGCTATGGCTACACCTTC. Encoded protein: CASSPSTGVGYGYTF.

The CDR3 region is CASSLLSRGVNEQFF. The CDR3 region has the DNA TGTGCCAGCAGCCTACTCTCTCGGGGGGTTAATGAGCAGTTCTTC. The chain uses TRBV28 and TRBJ2-1, with TRBD2 matching 7 bases. V was clipped by 6 bases and J by 7 bases; unmatched bases: 12. Per germline, CDR1 MDHEN and CDR2 SYDVKM. The CDR3 runs to 15 residues. The variable domain in full, with the rest retrieved from reference TRBV28 and TRBJ2-1, is DVKVTQSSRYLVKRTGEKVFLECVQDMDHENMFWYRQDPGLGLRLIYFSYDVKMKEKGDIPEGYSVSREKKERFSLILESASTNQTSMYLCASSLLSRGVNEQFFGPGTRLTVL.

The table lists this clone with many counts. The CDR3 nucleotides read TGTGCCAGCAGTTCGGGGATACTCTCCTACGAGCAGTACTTC. Amino acids: CASSSGILSYEQYF. V gene TRBV6-5 combines with J gene TRBJ2-7, with D possibly matching TRBD2 (5 bases). Trimming took off 4 bases at V and 0 bases at J, with 10 bases between the two ends. The CDR3 spans 14 residues. Germline CDR1 MNHEY, CDR2 SVGAGI.

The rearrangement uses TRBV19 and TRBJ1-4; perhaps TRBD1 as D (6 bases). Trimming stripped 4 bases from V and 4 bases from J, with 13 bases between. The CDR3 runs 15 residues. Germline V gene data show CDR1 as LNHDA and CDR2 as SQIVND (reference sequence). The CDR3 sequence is CASSRGPFLNEKLFF. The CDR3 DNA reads TGTGCCAGTAGTAGGGGGCCGTTCCTTAATGAAAAACTGTTTTTT.

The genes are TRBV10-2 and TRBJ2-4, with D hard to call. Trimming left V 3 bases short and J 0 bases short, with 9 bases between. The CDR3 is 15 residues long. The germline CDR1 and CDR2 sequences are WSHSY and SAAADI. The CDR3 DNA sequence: TGCGCCAGCAGTGATAACGAAGTAGCCAAAAACATTCAGTACTTC. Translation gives CASSDNEVAKNIQYF.

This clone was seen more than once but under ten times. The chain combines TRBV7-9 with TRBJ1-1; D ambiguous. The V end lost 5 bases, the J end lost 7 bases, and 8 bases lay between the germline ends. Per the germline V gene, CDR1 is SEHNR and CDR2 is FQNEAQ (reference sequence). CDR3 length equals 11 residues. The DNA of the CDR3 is TGTGCCAGCAGCCAGCAGTTTGAAGCTTTCTTT. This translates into CASSQQFEAFF.

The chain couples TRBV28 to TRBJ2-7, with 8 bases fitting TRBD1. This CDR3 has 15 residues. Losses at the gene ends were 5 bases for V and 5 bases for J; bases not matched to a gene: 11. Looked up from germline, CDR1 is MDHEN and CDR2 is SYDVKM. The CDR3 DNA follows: TGTGCCAGCAGTGTCCCCGGGACAGGAAACGACGAGCAGTACTTC. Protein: CASSVPGTGNDEQYF.

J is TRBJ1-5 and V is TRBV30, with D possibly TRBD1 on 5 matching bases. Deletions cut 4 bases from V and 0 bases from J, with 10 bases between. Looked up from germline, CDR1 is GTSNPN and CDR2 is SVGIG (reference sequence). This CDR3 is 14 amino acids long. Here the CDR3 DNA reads TGTGCCTGGAACAGGATGAATAGCAATCAGCCCCAGCATTTT. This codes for CAWNRMNSNQPQHF.

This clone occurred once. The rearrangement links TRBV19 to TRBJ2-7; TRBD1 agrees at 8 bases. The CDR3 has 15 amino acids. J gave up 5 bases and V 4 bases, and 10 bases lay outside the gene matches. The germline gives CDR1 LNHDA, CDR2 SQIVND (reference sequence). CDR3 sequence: CASSTPGTGPHEQYF. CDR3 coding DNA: TGTGCCAGTAGTACCCCCGGGACAGGCCCCCACGAGCAGTACTTC. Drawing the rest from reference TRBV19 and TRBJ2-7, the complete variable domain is DGGITQSPKYLFRKEGQNVTLSCEQNLNHDAMYWYRQDPGQGLRLIYYSQIVNDFQKGDIAEGYSVSREKKESFPLTVTSAQKNPTAFYLCASSTPGTGPHEQYFGPGTRLTVT.